The clone carrying this TCR beta chain was detected ten times or more. The data originate from a study of T cells in Graves' hyperthyroidism and ophthalmopathy. TCR beta CDR3 regions were amplified from RNA. When the TCR CDR3 underwent first-round RT-PCR, the HTBI primer set was used. TCRdb recomputed calls from the multiplex PCR reads with MiXCR, one row per CDR3 protein. Among 380,000 or so distinct CDR3 sequences listed, approximately 12% were seen once. CDR3 size: 14 residues. Germline CDR1 and CDR2: LGHNA and YNFKEQ. The junction had 2 bases not matched to a gene; V was cut back by 3 bases and J by 8 bases. Used for diagnoses were clinical symptoms, serum thyroxine and TRAb, thyroid ultrasound and orbital computed tomography. Sampled blood dates from first hyperthyroidism diagnosis, and it precedes any ophthalmopathy symptoms.

This chain joins TRBV4-2 and TRBJ2-1, with 12 bases that match TRBD2. The TCR was taken from a man aged 25 to 40 with Graves' hyperthyroidism that later progressed to Graves' ophthalmopathy. Sequenced material: blood. CDR3 sequence reads: CASSQRLAGDEQFF. The CDR3 DNA reads as TGTGCCAGCAGCCAGCGACTAGCGGGGGATGAGCAGTTCTTC.